A single sample is the source of the 24 T cell receptor beta chains below, sequenced in a study of cytomegalovirus exposure and HLA in healthy donors. PCR involved 60 Vbeta and 13 Jbeta primers. Repertoires were generated with immunoSEQ multiplex PCR, while TCRdb's copy carries only in-frame clones and drops some. Among about 150,000 clones, roughly 80% were seen once, and the ten largest hold about 1.3%. What was sequenced was PBMCs. The receptors come from a woman in her 30s in good health and CMV-seronegative.

This chain uses TRBV6-5 with TRBJ1-5, with TRBD1 as a possible D gene (5 bases). Germline V CDR1 and CDR2: MNHEY, SVGAGI. The CDR3 has 14 amino acids. The V and J ends lost 7 bases and 7 bases respectively, with 17 bases between them. The CDR3 spells CASTLGGVGQPQHF. CDR3 nucleotides: TGTGCCAGCACACTGGGGGGGGTTGGGCAGCCCCAGCATTTT.

A single count supports this clone. The chain couples TRBV18 to TRBJ2-7; weak D call: TRBD1 (5 bases). Trimming took 6 bases from V and 2 from J, leaving 11 bases between them. The CDR3 runs to 13 residues. CDR1 is KGHSH and CDR2 is LQKENI in the germline V gene. CDR3 bases: TGTGCCAGCTCCCCGGACACTCCCTACGAGCAGTACTTC. Amino acids: CASSPDTPYEQYF. Looking up the rest from reference TRBV18 and TRBJ2-7 gives the full variable domain: NAGVMQNPRHLVRRRGQEARLRCSPMKGHSHVYWYRQLPEEGLKFMVYLQKENIIDESGMPKERFSAEFPKEGPSILRIQQVVRGDSAAYFCASSPDTPYEQYFGPGTRLTVT.

The chain combines TRBV10-3 with TRBJ2-7, with TRBD2 identical over 8 bases. CDR1 ENHRY and CDR2 SYGVKD come from the germline V gene. The ends lost 2 bases at V and 3 bases at J; junction bases unmatched: 6. This CDR3 is 15 amino acids long. CDR3 nucleotides: TGTGCCATCAGTGAGGGGAGCGGGGGTCACTACGAGCAGTACTTC. Protein: CAISEGSGGHYEQYF.

The V gene is TRBV5-4, the J gene TRBJ1-1; TRBD1 matches 7 bases. The CDR3 is made up of 14 amino acids. J was trimmed by 1 base and V by 3 bases; bases with no gene match: 3. Germline CDR1 reads SGHNT; CDR2 reads YYREEE (reference sequence). The CDR3 region is CASSSRQGNTEAFF. CDR3 DNA: TGTGCCAGCAGCTCTCGACAGGGGAACACTGAAGCTTTCTTT.

V gene TRBV28 combines with J gene TRBJ2-1; TRBD1 matches 7 bases. The CDR3 length is 14 residues. The ends lost 3 bases at V and 12 bases at J; junction bases unmatched: 11. CDR1 and CDR2 (germline): MDHEN, SYDVKM. CDR3: CASSFEGAPPGQFF. The DNA of the CDR3 is TGTGCCAGCAGTTTTGAGGGGGCCCCCCCAGGGCAGTTCTTC.

CDR3 residues: CASNENPGQIYEQYF. The CDR3 region has the DNA TGTGCCAGCAATGAAAACCCGGGACAGATCTACGAGCAGTACTTC. The genes are TRBV5-4 and TRBJ2-7; 7 bases agree with TRBD1. Germline-derived CDR1 and CDR2 are SGHNT and YYREEE (reference sequence). V shed 6 bases and J 3 bases; nucleotides not matched to a gene: 12. The CDR3 length is 15 residues.

This chain uses TRBV28 with TRBJ2-1; 8 positions match TRBD2. The ends lost 6 bases at V and 10 bases at J; junction bases unmatched: 17. Germline loops: CDR1 MDHEN, CDR2 SYDVKM. The CDR3 length is 16 residues. The CDR3 sequence: CASSSPGLEPIGEQFF. DNA for the CDR3: TGTGCCAGCAGCTCCCCGGGACTAGAGCCCATCGGGGAGCAGTTCTTC.

The V and J genes are TRBV6-1 and TRBJ2-7; a weak D match, TRBD1 (6 bases). The V end lost 5 bases, the J end lost 2 bases, and 10 bases lay between the germline ends. This CDR3 comprises 13 residues. Germline CDR1 reads MNHNS; CDR2 reads SASEGT. The CDR3 region has the DNA TGTGCCAGCAGTCATCGGACAGCCTACGAGCAGTACTTC. It is translated as CASSHRTAYEQYF.

The chain links TRBV28 to TRBJ1-5, with D perhaps TRBD1 (5 bases). V was pared by 6 bases and J by 2 bases, with 17 bases between. CDR3 size: 16 residues. CDR1 and CDR2 from the germline V gene are MDHEN and SYDVKM. The DNA for the CDR3 is TGTGCCAGCAGCCCCCCTAGGGACTTGGGCAATCAGCCCCAGCATTTT. It specifies CASSPPRDLGNQPQHF.

A single count supports this clone. This chain connects TRBV27 to TRBJ1-1; 11 bases align to TRBD1. The germline gives CDR1 MNHEY, CDR2 SMNVEV (reference sequence). The J segment lost 4 bases and the V segment lost 3 bases, leaving 10 bases of the junction unmatched. The CDR3 extends over 17 amino acids. The CDR3 spells CASSFGQGAGVSTEAFF. The CDR3 DNA reads as TGTGCCAGCAGTTTCGGACAGGGGGCGGGGGTGAGCACTGAAGCTTTCTTT.

This sequence joins TRBV19 and TRBJ1-2; D is possibly TRBD1 (5 bases). The V gene's germline CDR1 is LNHDA and CDR2 SQIVND (reference sequence). This CDR3 is 13 amino acids long. The V gene lost 9 bases and the J gene lost 9 bases, with 20 bases spanning the gap. The CDR3 DNA reads TGTGCCAGCCGCCTTGGACCGGGGGAACGCTACACCTTC. It is translated as CASRLGPGERYTF.

The chain carries TRBV14 and TRBJ1-2; TRBD1 aligns across 10 bases. The ends lost 4 bases at V and 5 bases at J; junction bases unmatched: 4. This CDR3 is built from 14 residues. Germline CDR1 is SGHDN and CDR2 is FVKESK. The CDR3 sequence is CASSRPGQGYGYTF. CDR3 DNA: TGTGCCAGCAGCCGGCCGGGACAGGGGTATGGCTACACCTTC.

As DNA, the CDR3 is TGTGCCAGCAGTGAATGGTCCACAGCCAAGGATACGCAGTATTTT. This codes for CASSEWSTAKDTQYF. The rearrangement uses TRBV25-1 and TRBJ2-3, with unresolved D. This CDR3 comprises 15 residues. Germline CDR1 reads MGHDK; CDR2 reads SYGVNS. Trimming left V 1 base short and J 6 bases short, with 14 bases between.

The chain is built from TRBV5-1 and TRBJ2-2; TRBD2 is a possible D gene (6 bases). This CDR3 region has 14 residues. V dropped 0 bases and J dropped 5 bases, with 8 bases sitting between them. CDR1 SGHRS and CDR2 YFSETQ come from the germline V gene. The DNA for the CDR3 is TGCGCCAGCAGCTTGGGACTAGATACCGGGGAGCTGTTTTTT. This sequence encodes CASSLGLDTGELFF.

This clone was detected only a few times. The CDR3 region is CSARSPGTF. DNA for the CDR3: TGCAGTGCTAGATCCCCGGGGACCTTC. The V call is TRBV20-1, the J call TRBJ1-2; no clear D. The ends were cut back, 2 bases at V and 14 bases at J, with 9 bases in the middle. The CDR3 is 9 residues long. Per germline, CDR1 DFQATT and CDR2 SNEGSKA (reference sequence).

This clone came up a few times. The chain has TRBV7-9 and TRBJ1-1; D is unclear. Germline lookup yields CDR1 SEHNR and CDR2 FQNEAQ (reference sequence). CDR3 length: 12 residues. The ends were cut back, 0 bases at V and 6 bases at J, with 5 bases in the middle. The CDR3 DNA reads as TGTGCCAGCAGCTTAGCGGGCGCTGAAGCTTTCTTT. It specifies CASSLAGAEAFF.

The V call is TRBV4-2, the J call TRBJ2-1; 11 bases match TRBD2. J lost 5 bases, V lost 4 bases, and 7 bases had no gene match. Germline assignment: CDR1 LGHNA and CDR2 YNFKEQ. The CDR3 length is 16 residues. CDR3 sequence: CASSLLIAGGNNEQFF. CDR3 in DNA: TGTGCCAGCAGCCTCCTAATAGCGGGGGGGAACAATGAGCAGTTCTTC.

The V gene is TRBV27, the J gene TRBJ1-2, with 9 bases lining up with TRBD1. The V and J ends lost 3 bases and 4 bases, in that order; junction bases with no gene match: 6. The length of the CDR3 is 15 residues. Germline V gene lookup returns CDR1 MNHEY and CDR2 SMNVEV (reference sequence). CDR3 sequence (DNA): TGTGCCAGCAGTTTCTCGGGGGACAGGGTCTATGGCTACACCTTC. This translates into CASSFSGDRVYGYTF.

This clone came up once. This rearrangement joins TRBV5-6 to TRBJ2-5; 7 nucleotides align to TRBD1. The J call is in doubt because the DNA end fits TRBJ2-7 better. CDR1 SGHDT and CDR2 YYEEEE come from the germline V gene. The CDR3 contains 15 residues. The CDR3 DNA sequence: TGTGCCAGCAGCTTTGGGGACAGCCCAGGGGGCGAGCAGTACTTC. It encodes CASSFGDSPGGEQYF.

The chain couples TRBV19 to TRBJ1-2, with 10 nucleotides matching TRBD1. V trimming: 6 bases; J trimming: 4 bases; junction bases outside the gene matches: 8. There are 15 residues in the CDR3. CDR1 and CDR2 from the germline V gene are LNHDA and SQIVND (reference sequence). The CDR3 coding sequence is TGTGCCAGTAGGGTGACAGGGGGCCTCCTCTATGGCTACACCTTC. Amino acid sequence: CASRVTGGLLYGYTF.

This chain connects TRBV19 to TRBJ1-2; 8 positions match TRBD1. The CDR3 totals 14 residues. V lost 7 bases to trimming and J lost 4 bases; unmatched junction nucleotides: 8. Germline V gene lookup returns CDR1 LNHDA and CDR2 SQIVND (reference sequence). CDR3 residues: CASMLGQGSYGYTF. The CDR3 bases are TGTGCCAGTATGCTAGGACAGGGAAGCTATGGCTACACCTTC.

The chain combines TRBV5-1 with TRBJ2-7, with D tentatively TRBD2 (5 bases). The V and J ends lost 0 bases and 1 base respectively, with 11 bases between them. This CDR3 has 15 residues. Germline CDR1 is SGHRS and CDR2 is YFSETQ. The CDR3: CASSLEGSASYEQYF. In DNA form, the CDR3 reads TGCGCCAGCAGCTTGGAAGGGAGTGCGTCCTACGAGCAGTACTTC.

The chain uses TRBV6-1 and TRBJ2-6; 7 bases match TRBD2. Germline CDR1 is MNHNS and CDR2 is SASEGT. The V and J ends lost 3 bases and 2 bases, in that order; junction bases with no gene match: 7. This CDR3 spans 17 amino acids. The chain's CDR3 is CASSDTPGGTGANVLTF. The CDR3 bases are TGTGCCAGCAGTGACACTCCCGGGGGGACTGGGGCCAACGTCCTGACTTTC.

V gene TRBV27 combines with J gene TRBJ2-7; tentative D call: TRBD2 (6 bases). The CDR3 length is 14 residues. V was pared by 3 bases and J by 7 bases, with 16 bases between. The V gene's germline CDR1 is MNHEY and CDR2 SMNVEV (reference sequence). This chain's CDR3 is CASSFVGGAIEQYF. The DNA for the CDR3 is TGTGCCAGCAGTTTTGTTGGCGGGGCCATTGAGCAGTACTTC.